The TCR beta chain under discussion was sequenced for a study of T cells in Graves' hyperthyroidism and ophthalmopathy. Background on the study: Blood was drawn when the patient was first diagnosed and still untreated.

In its sample, this clonotype was seen a few times. The CDR3 extends over 15 amino acids. CDR1 is MDHEN, CDR2 SYDVKM, per germline. The trim removed 6 bases at V and 0 bases at J, leaving 3 bases unmatched. It was RNA transcripts that yielded the amplified TCR beta CDR3 regions. The TCR CDR3 was amplified in a first-round RT-PCR using the HTBI primer set. TCRdb independently ran MiXCR on the multiplex PCR reads; one entry per CDR3 protein. The table shows 500,000 to 600,000 distinct CDR3 sequences, with roughly 17% occurring only once. V gene TRBV28 combines with J gene TRBJ2-7, with TRBD1 matching over 12 bases. Source material: blood. The sequence came from a woman aged 18-30 years with Graves' hyperthyroidism. CDR3 in DNA: TGTGCCAGCAGGGGACAGGGGGCGATCTCCTACGAGCAGTACTTC. Protein product: CASRGQGAISYEQYF.